One sample yielded the 25 T cell receptor beta chains listed below, sequenced in a study of identical twins. TCRdb reanalysed the 5' RACE reads using MiXCR and keeps one entry per CDR3 protein. The sample lists 420,000 or so distinct CDR3 sequences, under 20% seen once, with around 12% in the top ten. Sequencing was carried out using naive T cells sorted from blood. These receptors originate from a man aged 50-60 years in good health.

V and J are TRBV3-1 and TRBJ2-2, with a weak D call TRBD2 (6 bases). The CDR3 loop spans 15 amino acids. Germline V lookup: CDR1 LGHDT, CDR2 YNNKEL (reference sequence). The V end lost 2 bases, the J end lost 5 bases, and 12 bases lay between the germline ends. CDR3 DNA sequence: TGTGCCAGCAGCCAAACCGGGACTTTTACCGGGGAGCTGTTTTTT. Translating it yields CASSQTGTFTGELFF.

This clonotype was seen ten or more times. The V gene is TRBV7-9, the J gene TRBJ1-1, with D tentatively TRBD1 (6 bases). Germline values: CDR1 SEHNR, CDR2 FQNEAQ (reference sequence). The V and J ends lost 6 bases and 0 bases respectively, with 11 bases between them. This CDR3 has 14 amino acids. The CDR3 region is CASSSGTLNTEAFF. Here the CDR3 DNA reads TGTGCCAGCAGTTCCGGGACACTGAACACTGAAGCTTTCTTT.

V is TRBV29-1 and J is TRBJ1-2; 10 nucleotides align to TRBD1. The CDR3 contains 14 residues. Looked up from germline, CDR1 is SQVTM and CDR2 is ANQGSEA. V shed 4 bases, J shed 4 bases, and the junction held 6 bases outside the gene matches. The CDR3 DNA follows: TGCAGCGTTGCCCCGGGGACAGGGGCCTATGGCTACACCTTC. Its protein product is CSVAPGTGAYGYTF.

The chain uses TRBV7-9 and TRBJ2-5; no reliable D call. CDR3 size: 14 residues. Trimming took 5 bases from V and 3 from J, leaving 13 bases between them. Germline CDR1 and CDR2: SEHNR and FQNEAQ (reference sequence). This CDR3 is CASSPRISKETQYF. The CDR3 nucleotides read TGTGCCAGCAGCCCCAGGATAAGTAAAGAGACCCAGTACTTC.

This clonotype has ten or more counts. The CDR3 loop reads CSARDRGNNSPLHF. CDR3 nucleotide sequence: TGCAGTGCTAGGGACAGGGGCAATAATTCACCCCTCCACTTT. The V and J genes are TRBV20-1 and TRBJ1-6; 9 bases are a match to TRBD1. This CDR3 region has 14 residues. The germline V gene has CDR1 DFQATT and CDR2 SNEGSKA (reference sequence). V lost 3 bases, J lost 5 bases, and 2 bases stayed unmatched.

The table lists this clonotype with many counts. The chain recombines TRBV20-1 with TRBJ2-2; D is possibly TRBD1 (6 bases). From germline, CDR1 is DFQATT and CDR2 SNEGSKA (reference sequence). This CDR3 comprises 14 residues. V lost 2 bases and J lost 6, with 13 bases in between. The CDR3 bases are TGCAGTGCTAGAAAACAGGGCCCCCCCGGGGAGCTGTTTTTT. Its translation: CSARKQGPPGELFF.

This clonotype appeared many times. The chain is built from TRBV12-3 or TRBV12-4 and TRBJ1-2; D remains ambiguous. Trimming took 5 bases from V and 0 from J, leaving 7 bases between them. The CDR3 has 13 amino acids. In nucleotides, the CDR3 is TGTGCCAGCAGTGAATTAGCTAACTATGGCTACACCTTC. Its protein is CASSELANYGYTF.

The rearrangement joins TRBV7-3 to TRBJ2-1; a possible D gene is TRBD1 (6 bases). CDR3 size: 15 residues. The V end was cut by 5 bases, the J end by 9 bases, with 20 bases between. Germline V gene lookup returns CDR1 SGHTA and CDR2 FQGTGA. The CDR3 sequence is CASSQVRGGLSEQFF. Here the CDR3 DNA reads TGTGCCAGCAGCCAAGTACGTGGGGGCCTTAGTGAGCAGTTCTTC.

This clonotype was counted only a few times. The chain uses TRBV6-1 and TRBJ2-7, with TRBD1 identical over 7 bases. Germline-derived CDR1 and CDR2 are MNHNS and SASEGT. The CDR3 spans 15 residues. V lost 5 bases and J lost 4; bases outside the gene matches: 11. CDR3 sequence (DNA): TGTGCCAGCAGTCCAGTCCGGGACAGAGCATACGAGCAGTACTTC. It translates to CASSPVRDRAYEQYF.

This clonotype came up a few times. CDR3 in DNA: TGCGCCAGCAGGCAAGGATTTAATCAGCCCCAGCATTTT. Translating it yields CASRQGFNQPQHF. The J gene is TRBJ1-5, the V gene TRBV5-1; no clear D. V shed 5 bases and J shed 4 bases, with 10 bases lying between them. Germline V gene data show CDR1 as SGHRS and CDR2 as YFSETQ. This CDR3 is 13 amino acids long.

The chain is built from TRBV20-1 and TRBJ2-5; no reliable D call. CDR1 and CDR2 (germline): DFQATT, SNEGSKA (reference sequence). CDR3 size: 13 residues. Trimming shortened V by 5 bases and J by 1 base, and 11 bases separated the two germline ends. The CDR3 region is CSAVLPLQETQYF. DNA for the CDR3: TGCAGTGCTGTCCTCCCCCTCCAAGAGACCCAGTACTTC.

Only a few counts were recorded for this clonotype. J is TRBJ2-7 and V is TRBV20-1; no firm D call. Germline V gene lookup returns CDR1 DFQATT and CDR2 SNEGSKA (reference sequence). V was clipped by 3 bases and J by 0 bases, with 9 bases between them. This CDR3 is 13 amino acids long. The CDR3 coding sequence is TGCAGTGCTAGCCCGGACCACTCCTACGAGCAGTACTTC. It yields the protein CSASPDHSYEQYF.

This clonotype was counted a few times. V and J are TRBV18 and TRBJ2-5, with a possible D match to TRBD2 (5 bases). This CDR3 contains 14 residues. The V gene's germline CDR1 is KGHSH and CDR2 LQKENI. Trimming took 0 bases from V and 5 from J, leaving 10 bases between them. The CDR3 sequence: CASSPPWERETQYF. As DNA, the CDR3 is TGTGCCAGCTCACCACCGTGGGAGAGGGAGACCCAGTACTTC.

V usage is TRBV20-1 and J usage is TRBJ1-2, with D unresolved. The CDR3 totals 13 residues. V was pared by 0 bases and J by 2 bases, with 7 bases between. Germline V gene sequence: CDR1 DFQATT, CDR2 SNEGSKA (reference sequence). The CDR3 region is CSARERVNYGYTF. CDR3 in DNA: TGCAGTGCTAGAGAGAGGGTGAACTATGGCTACACCTTC.

This clonotype came up a few times. CDR3 sequence: CAISEAVGANVLTF. CDR3 nucleotides: TGTGCCATCAGTGAGGCGGTTGGGGCCAACGTCCTGACTTTC. V and J are TRBV10-3 and TRBJ2-6, with D hard to call. The CDR3 extends over 14 amino acids. CDR1 and CDR2 (germline): ENHRY, SYGVKD. Trimming took off 2 bases at V and 3 bases at J, with 5 bases between the two ends.

The V and J genes are TRBV25-1 and TRBJ2-1, with D unclear. The CDR3 length is 14 residues. V lost 0 bases, J lost 4 bases, and 7 bases lay in between. Germline assignment: CDR1 MGHDK and CDR2 SYGVNS. The CDR3 reads CASSEYTSYNEQFF. DNA for the CDR3: TGTGCCAGCAGTGAATATACTTCGTACAATGAGCAGTTCTTC.

The CDR3, as DNA: TGCGCCAGCAGCCAAGACATGGGGGAGGGCGCAGATACGCAGTATTTT. As protein: CASSQDMGEGADTQYF. The gene calls are TRBV4-3 and TRBJ2-3; 7 bases match TRBD2. The CDR3 runs to 16 residues. CDR1 is LGHNA, CDR2 YSLEER, per germline. J was trimmed by 4 bases and V by 0 bases; bases with no gene match: 7.

In its sample, this clonotype was seen a few times. This chain connects TRBV13 to TRBJ2-7; 7 positions match TRBD2. The ends lost 2 bases at V and 6 bases at J; junction bases unmatched: 7. Germline assignment: CDR1 PRHDT and CDR2 FYEKMQ (reference sequence). The CDR3 consists of 14 residues. CDR3 bases: TGTGCCAGCAGCTTAAGCGGGAACACAGGCGAGCAGTACTTC. Protein: CASSLSGNTGEQYF. Based on the CDR3 plus reference TRBV13 and TRBJ2-7, the full variable domain is AAGVIQSPRHLIKEKRETATLKCYPIPRHDTVYWYQQGPGQDPQFLISFYEKMQSDKGSIPDRFSAQQFSDYHSELNMSSLELGDSALYFCASSLSGNTGEQYFGPGTRLTVT.

The chain links TRBV5-1 to TRBJ2-1, with D hard to call. Trimming pared 0 bases from V and 8 bases from J, leaving 12 bases between. Per germline, CDR1 SGHRS and CDR2 YFSETQ. The CDR3 is 14 residues long. The CDR3 loop is CASSLAGYIDEQFF. CDR3 nucleotide sequence: TGCGCCAGCAGCTTGGCCGGCTATATCGATGAGCAGTTCTTC.

This clonotype appeared a few times. The rearrangement uses TRBV29-1 and TRBJ2-7; the match to TRBD1 covers 7 bases. Trimming at V came to 6 bases and at J to 1 base, leaving 9 bases not matched to a gene. Germline lookup yields CDR1 SQVTM and CDR2 ANQGSEA. The CDR3 length is 14 residues. The CDR3 nucleotides are TGCAGCGTCGCTCCGGGACAGCGATCCTACGAGCAGTACTTC. Protein product: CSVAPGQRSYEQYF.

At least ten counts were recorded for this clonotype. Written as DNA, the CDR3 is TGTGCCAGCAGCCACCCAGGGGGCGGTCAGCCCCAGCATTTT. It codes for CASSHPGGGQPQHF. This chain uses TRBV6-1 with TRBJ1-5, with 8 bases matching TRBD1. Germline-derived CDR1 and CDR2 are MNHNS and SASEGT. V shed 6 bases, J shed 6 bases, and the junction held 7 bases outside the gene matches. This CDR3 has 14 residues.

This clonotype was picked up a small number of times. The V call is TRBV4-1, the J call TRBJ2-3; no definite D call. This CDR3 comprises 17 residues. The V end was cut by 0 bases, the J end by 2 bases, with 15 bases between. The germline V gene encodes CDR1 MGHRA and CDR2 YSYEKL. The CDR3 DNA is TGCGCCAGCAGCCAAGATGTGATAGGTCTTTTCACAGATACGCAGTATTTT. Protein: CASSQDVIGLFTDTQYF.

This clonotype was counted between two and nine times. V and J are TRBV28 and TRBJ2-1, with D tentatively TRBD1 or TRBD2 (7 bases each). The V gene's germline CDR1 is MDHEN and CDR2 SYDVKM. Trimming cost V 11 bases and J 6 bases, with 23 bases left between them. The CDR3 is 15 amino acids. The CDR3: CAGGGRGGGRNEQFF. The CDR3 DNA sequence: TGTGCCGGGGGGGGACGTGGAGGGGGCCGCAATGAGCAGTTCTTC.

The chain links TRBV5-5 to TRBJ2-2; D tentatively fits TRBD1 or TRBD2 (5 bases each). The CDR3 has 15 residues. Germline V gene data show CDR1 as SGHKS and CDR2 as YYEKEE (reference sequence). The V end lost 0 bases, the J end lost 7 bases, and 13 bases lay between the germline ends. The CDR3 is CASSLGGTRGGELFF. The DNA of the CDR3 is TGTGCCAGCAGCTTGGGGGGCACGAGGGGCGGGGAGCTGTTTTTT.

The chain joins TRBV25-1 to TRBJ2-1, with TRBD2 matching 9 bases. The length of the CDR3 is 14 residues. The V and J ends lost 8 bases and 2 bases, in that order; junction bases with no gene match: 4. Germline CDR1 and CDR2: MGHDK and SYGVNS. The CDR3 DNA follows: TGTGCCAGCCGAAGCGGGGGGACCTACAATGAGCAGTTCTTC. This translates into CASRSGGTYNEQFF.